This record looks at one T cell receptor (beta chain) sequence and its context. Peripheral blood genomic DNA, not sorted cells or RNA, was the template. This record belongs to a study of T cell repertoires in aging, cancer and after chemotherapy. TRB rearrangements spanning V, D and J were amplified using mixed TRB-A/B primers. TCRdb independently ran MiXCR on the multiplex PCR reads; one entry per CDR3 protein. The sample has approximately 3,000 distinct CDR3 sequences; 25% to 30% are singletons. The germline V gene encodes CDR1 MRHNA and CDR2 SNTAGT. This CDR3 has 16 residues. V shed 0 bases and J 4 bases; nucleotides not matched to a gene: 7.

Sequenced input: blood. V and J are TRBV6-4 and TRBJ2-3, with 7 bases identical to TRBD2. This TCR was sampled from a human donor with a solid tumor. The CDR3 coding sequence is TGTGCCAGCAGTGACTCGGCGGCTAGCGGCGCAGATACGCAGTATTTT. It encodes CASSDSAASGADTQYF.